In its sample, the clone carrying this TCR beta chain was seen a few times. The ends were cut back, 5 bases at V and 2 bases at J, with 12 bases in the middle. Germline lookup yields CDR1 GTSNPN and CDR2 SVGIG (reference sequence). The CDR3 consists of 14 residues. Clones were sequenced by immunoSEQ multiplex PCR, and TCRdb holds only the in-frame ones, with some missing. The sample lists under 7,000 clones; 65% to 85% were seen once. This sample is drawn from a study of T cells after posttransplantation cyclophosphamide. The clonotype originates from a woman aged 45-60 years in good health and a related stem cell transplant donor. Source material: memory CD4+ T cells sorted from blood. This chain links TRBV30 with TRBJ1-4; a possible D gene is TRBD1 (6 bases). This CDR3 is CAWEGEGTNEKLFF. DNA of the CDR3: TGTGCCTGGGAGGGGGAGGGGACTAATGAAAAACTGTTTTTT.